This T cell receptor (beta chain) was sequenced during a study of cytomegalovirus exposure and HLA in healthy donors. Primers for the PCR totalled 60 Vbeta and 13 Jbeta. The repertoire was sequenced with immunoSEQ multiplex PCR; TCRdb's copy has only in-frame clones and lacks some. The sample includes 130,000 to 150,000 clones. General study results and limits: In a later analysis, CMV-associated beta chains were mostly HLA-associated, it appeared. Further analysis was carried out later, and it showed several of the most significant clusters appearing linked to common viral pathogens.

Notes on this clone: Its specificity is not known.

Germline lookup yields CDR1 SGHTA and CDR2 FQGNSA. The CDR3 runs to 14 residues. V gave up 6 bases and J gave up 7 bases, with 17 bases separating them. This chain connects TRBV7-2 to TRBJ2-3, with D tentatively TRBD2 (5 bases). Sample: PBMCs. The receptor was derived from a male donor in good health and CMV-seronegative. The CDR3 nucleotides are TGTGCCAGCAGGGCCGGAGGTGGTGAAAATACGCAGTATTTT. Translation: CASRAGGGENTQYF. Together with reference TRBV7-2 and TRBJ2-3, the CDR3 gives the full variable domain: GAGVSQSPSNKVTEKGKDVELRCDPISGHTALYWYRQSLGQGLEFLIYFQGNSAPDKSGLPSDRFSAERTGGSVSTLTIQRTQQEDSAVYLCASRAGGGENTQYFGPGTRLTVL.